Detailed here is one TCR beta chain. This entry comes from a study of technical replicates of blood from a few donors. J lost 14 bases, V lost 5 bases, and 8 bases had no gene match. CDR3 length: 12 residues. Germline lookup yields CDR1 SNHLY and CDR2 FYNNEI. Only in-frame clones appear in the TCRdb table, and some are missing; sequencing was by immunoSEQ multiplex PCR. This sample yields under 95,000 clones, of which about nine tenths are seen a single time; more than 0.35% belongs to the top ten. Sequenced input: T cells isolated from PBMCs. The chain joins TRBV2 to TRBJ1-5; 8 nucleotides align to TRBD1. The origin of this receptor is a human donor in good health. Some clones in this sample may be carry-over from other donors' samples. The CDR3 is CASSPGQGMEHF. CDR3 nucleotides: TGTGCCAGCAGTCCCGGACAGGGAATGGAGCATTTT.